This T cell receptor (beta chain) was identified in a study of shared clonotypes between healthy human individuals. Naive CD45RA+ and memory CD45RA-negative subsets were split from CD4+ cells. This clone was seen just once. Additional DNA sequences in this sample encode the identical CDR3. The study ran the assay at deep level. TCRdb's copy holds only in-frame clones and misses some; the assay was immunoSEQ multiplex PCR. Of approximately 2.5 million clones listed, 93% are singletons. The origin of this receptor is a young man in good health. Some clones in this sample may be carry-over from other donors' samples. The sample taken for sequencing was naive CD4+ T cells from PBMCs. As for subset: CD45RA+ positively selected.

The CDR3 region has the DNA TGTGCCAGCAGCTTGGGGCTTTTGAACACCGGGGAGCTGTTTTTT. It encodes CASSLGLLNTGELFF. V is TRBV5-4 and J is TRBJ2-2; D unclear. CDR1 and CDR2 from the germline V gene are SGHNT and YYREEE (reference sequence). Trimming removed 0 bases at V and 1 base at J, with 7 bases between. The CDR3 is 15 residues long.